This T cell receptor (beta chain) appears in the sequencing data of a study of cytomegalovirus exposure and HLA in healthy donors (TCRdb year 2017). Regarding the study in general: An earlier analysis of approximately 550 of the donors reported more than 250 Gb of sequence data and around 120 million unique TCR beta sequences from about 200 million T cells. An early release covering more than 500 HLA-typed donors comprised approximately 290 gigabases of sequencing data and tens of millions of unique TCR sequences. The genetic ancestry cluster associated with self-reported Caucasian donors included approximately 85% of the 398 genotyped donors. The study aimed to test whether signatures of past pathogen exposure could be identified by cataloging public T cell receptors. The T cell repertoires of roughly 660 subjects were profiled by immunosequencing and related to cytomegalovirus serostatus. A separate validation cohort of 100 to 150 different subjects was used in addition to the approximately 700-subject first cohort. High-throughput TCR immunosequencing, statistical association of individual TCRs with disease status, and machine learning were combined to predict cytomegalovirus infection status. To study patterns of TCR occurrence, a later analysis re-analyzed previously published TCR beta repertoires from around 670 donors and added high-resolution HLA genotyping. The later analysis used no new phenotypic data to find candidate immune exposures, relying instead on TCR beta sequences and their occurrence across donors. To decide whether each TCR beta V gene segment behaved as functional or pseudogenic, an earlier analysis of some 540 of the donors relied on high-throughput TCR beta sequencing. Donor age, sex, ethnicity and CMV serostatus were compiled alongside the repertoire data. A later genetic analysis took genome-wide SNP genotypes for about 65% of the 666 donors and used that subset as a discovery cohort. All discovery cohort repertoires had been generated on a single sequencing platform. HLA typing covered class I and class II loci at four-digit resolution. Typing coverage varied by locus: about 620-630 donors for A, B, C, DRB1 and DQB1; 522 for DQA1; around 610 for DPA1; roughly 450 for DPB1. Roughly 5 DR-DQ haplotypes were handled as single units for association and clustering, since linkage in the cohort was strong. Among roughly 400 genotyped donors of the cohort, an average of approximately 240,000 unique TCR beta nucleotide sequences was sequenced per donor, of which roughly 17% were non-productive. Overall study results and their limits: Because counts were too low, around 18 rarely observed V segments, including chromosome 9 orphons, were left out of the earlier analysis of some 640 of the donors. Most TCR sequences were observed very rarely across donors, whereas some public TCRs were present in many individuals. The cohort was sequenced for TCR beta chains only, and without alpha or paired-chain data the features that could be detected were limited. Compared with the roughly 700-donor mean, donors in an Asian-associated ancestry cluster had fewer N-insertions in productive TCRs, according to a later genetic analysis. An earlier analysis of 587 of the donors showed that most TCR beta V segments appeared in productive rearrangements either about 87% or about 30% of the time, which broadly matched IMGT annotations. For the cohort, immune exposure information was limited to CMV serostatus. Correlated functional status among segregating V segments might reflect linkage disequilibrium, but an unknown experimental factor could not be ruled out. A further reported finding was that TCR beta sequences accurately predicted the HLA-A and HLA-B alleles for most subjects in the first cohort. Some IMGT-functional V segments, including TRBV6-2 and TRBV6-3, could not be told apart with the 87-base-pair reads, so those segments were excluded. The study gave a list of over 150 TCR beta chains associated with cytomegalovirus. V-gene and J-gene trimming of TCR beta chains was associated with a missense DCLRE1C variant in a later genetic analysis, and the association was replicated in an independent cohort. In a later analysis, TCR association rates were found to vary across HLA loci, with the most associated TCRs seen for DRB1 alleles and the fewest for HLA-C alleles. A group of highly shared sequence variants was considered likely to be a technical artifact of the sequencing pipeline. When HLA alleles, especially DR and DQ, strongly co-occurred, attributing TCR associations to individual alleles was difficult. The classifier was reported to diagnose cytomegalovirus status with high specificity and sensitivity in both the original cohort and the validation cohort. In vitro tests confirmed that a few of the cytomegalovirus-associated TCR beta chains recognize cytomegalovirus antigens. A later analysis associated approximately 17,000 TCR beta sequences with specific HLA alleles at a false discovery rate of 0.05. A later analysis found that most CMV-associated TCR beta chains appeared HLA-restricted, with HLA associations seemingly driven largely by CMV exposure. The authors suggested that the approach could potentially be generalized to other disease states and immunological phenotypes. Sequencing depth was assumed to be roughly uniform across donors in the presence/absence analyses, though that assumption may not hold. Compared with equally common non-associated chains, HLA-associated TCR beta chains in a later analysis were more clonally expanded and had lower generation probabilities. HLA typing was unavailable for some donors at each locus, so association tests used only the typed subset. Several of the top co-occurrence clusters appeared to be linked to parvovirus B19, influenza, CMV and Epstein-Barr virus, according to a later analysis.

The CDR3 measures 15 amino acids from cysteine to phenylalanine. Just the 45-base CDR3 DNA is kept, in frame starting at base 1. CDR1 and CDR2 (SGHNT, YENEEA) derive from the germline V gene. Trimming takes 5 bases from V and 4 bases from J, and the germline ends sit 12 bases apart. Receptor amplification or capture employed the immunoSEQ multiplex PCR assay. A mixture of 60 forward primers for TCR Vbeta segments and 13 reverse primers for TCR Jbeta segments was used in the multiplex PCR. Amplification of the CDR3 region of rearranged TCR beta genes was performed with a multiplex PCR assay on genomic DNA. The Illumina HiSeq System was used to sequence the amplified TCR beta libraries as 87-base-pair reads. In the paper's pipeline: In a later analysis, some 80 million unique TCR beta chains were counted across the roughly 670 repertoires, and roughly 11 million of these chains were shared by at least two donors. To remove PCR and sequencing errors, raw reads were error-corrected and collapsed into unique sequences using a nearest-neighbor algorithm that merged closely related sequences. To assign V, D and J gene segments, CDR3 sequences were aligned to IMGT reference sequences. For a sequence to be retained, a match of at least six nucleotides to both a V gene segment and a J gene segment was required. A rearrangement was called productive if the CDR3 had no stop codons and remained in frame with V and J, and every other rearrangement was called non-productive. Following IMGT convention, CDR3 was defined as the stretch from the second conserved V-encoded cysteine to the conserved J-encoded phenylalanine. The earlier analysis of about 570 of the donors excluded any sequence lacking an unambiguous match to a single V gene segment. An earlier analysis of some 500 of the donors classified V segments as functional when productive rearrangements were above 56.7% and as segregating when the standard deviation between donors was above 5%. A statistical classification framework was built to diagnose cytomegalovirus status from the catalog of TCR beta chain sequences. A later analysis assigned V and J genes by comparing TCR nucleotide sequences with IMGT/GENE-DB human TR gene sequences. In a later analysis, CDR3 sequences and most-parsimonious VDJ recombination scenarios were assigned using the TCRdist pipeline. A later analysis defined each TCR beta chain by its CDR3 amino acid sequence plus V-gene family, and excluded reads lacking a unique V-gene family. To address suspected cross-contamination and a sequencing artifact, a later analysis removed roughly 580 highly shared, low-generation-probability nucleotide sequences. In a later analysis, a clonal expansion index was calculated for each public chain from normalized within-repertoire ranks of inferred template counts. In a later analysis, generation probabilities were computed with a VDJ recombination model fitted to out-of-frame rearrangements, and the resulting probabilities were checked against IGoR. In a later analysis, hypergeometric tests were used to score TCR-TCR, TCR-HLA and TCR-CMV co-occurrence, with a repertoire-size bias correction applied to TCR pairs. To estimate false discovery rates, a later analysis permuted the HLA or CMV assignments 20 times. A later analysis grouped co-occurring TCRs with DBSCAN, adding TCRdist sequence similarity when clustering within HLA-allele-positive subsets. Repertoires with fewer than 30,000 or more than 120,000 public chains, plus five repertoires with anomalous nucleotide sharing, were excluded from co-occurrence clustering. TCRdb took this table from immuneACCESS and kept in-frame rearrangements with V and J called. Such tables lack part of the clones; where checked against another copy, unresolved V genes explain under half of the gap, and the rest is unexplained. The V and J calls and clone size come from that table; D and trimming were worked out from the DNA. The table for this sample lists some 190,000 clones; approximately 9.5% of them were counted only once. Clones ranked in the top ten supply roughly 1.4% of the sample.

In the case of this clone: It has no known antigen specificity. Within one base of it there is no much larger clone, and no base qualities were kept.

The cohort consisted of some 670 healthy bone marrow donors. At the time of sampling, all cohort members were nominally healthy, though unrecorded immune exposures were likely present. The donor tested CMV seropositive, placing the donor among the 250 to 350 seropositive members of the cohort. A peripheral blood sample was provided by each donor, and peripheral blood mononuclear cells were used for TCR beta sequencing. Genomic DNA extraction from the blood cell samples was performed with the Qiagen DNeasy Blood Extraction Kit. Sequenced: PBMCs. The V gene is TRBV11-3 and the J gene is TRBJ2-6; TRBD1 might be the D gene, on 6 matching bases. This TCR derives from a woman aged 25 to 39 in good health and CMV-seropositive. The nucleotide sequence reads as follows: TGTGCCAGCAGCGACCAGGGGTCGGGGGCCAACGTCCTGACTTTC. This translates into CASSDQGSGANVLTF.